The 13 T cell receptor beta chains in this list originate from one sample, sequenced in a study of blood T cell repertoires in COVID-19. Clones were read by immunoSEQ multiplex PCR, and TCRdb kept only the in-frame ones, dropping some. The sample shows about 330,000 clones, over 70% of them seen only once. The sequencing input was PBMCs or T cells enriched from blood (not recorded which). Receptors were obtained from a man aged 25 to 40 who had recovered from COVID-19.

This chain's CDR3 is CASSPRQGFSYEQYF. The CDR3 DNA reads TGCGCCAGCAGCCCCCGCCAGGGGTTCTCCTACGAGCAGTACTTC. The J gene is TRBJ2-7, the V gene TRBV4-1, with a possible D match to TRBD1 (6 bases). Germline V CDR1 and CDR2: MGHRA, YSYEKL. V was clipped by 4 bases and J by 0 bases, with 13 bases between them. The CDR3 is 15 residues long.

This clone turned up a few times. The chain recombines TRBV6-6 with TRBJ2-1, with 14 bases identical to TRBD2. The CDR3 consists of 16 residues. V was clipped by 0 bases and J by 10 bases; unmatched bases: 5. Looked up from germline, CDR1 is MNHNY and CDR2 is SVGAGI (reference sequence). The CDR3 protein is CASSYSTSGGAQEQFF. The CDR3 coding sequence is TGTGCCAGCAGTTACTCGACTAGCGGGGGGGCGCAGGAGCAGTTCTTC.

This chain uses TRBV6-5 with TRBJ1-6, with D uncertain. This CDR3 has 16 residues. V lost 4 bases and J lost 7, with 17 bases in between. CDR1 and CDR2 from the germline V gene are MNHEY and SVGAGI. The CDR3, as DNA: TGTGCCAGCAGTTTTAGGACGGGAGCGTCGAATTCACCCCTCCACTTT. It is translated as CASSFRTGASNSPLHF.

This chain links TRBV6-1 with TRBJ1-2; TRBD1 might be the D (6 bases). CDR3 size: 14 residues. Trimming took off 1 base at V and 6 bases at J, with 12 bases between the two ends. Germline CDR1 reads MNHNS; CDR2 reads SASEGT. The CDR3 here is CASSEVRGTHGYTF. CDR3 nucleotide sequence: TGTGCCAGCAGTGAAGTGAGGGGGACCCATGGCTACACCTTC.

The V call is TRBV19, the J call TRBJ1-1, with 8 nucleotides matching TRBD1. Germline V gene lookup returns CDR1 LNHDA and CDR2 SQIVND (reference sequence). This CDR3 has 16 amino acids. V shed 4 bases and J 4 bases; nucleotides not matched to a gene: 11. The CDR3 protein is CASSNTGQGYSTEAFF. DNA for the CDR3: TGTGCCAGTAGTAATACCGGACAGGGTTATAGCACTGAAGCTTTCTTT. Filled out from reference TRBV19 and TRBJ1-1, the complete variable domain reads DGGITQSPKYLFRKEGQNVTLSCEQNLNHDAMYWYRQDPGQGLRLIYYSQIVNDFQKGDIAEGYSVSREKKESFPLTVTSAQKNPTAFYLCASSNTGQGYSTEAFFGQGTRLTVV.

The gene calls are TRBV5-1 and TRBJ2-3; 10 bases match TRBD1. J gave up 1 base and V 4 bases, and 3 bases lay outside the gene matches. Germline CDR1 reads SGHRS; CDR2 reads YFSETQ. The CDR3 is made up of 15 amino acids. The CDR3: CASSGGQGGTDTQYF. The CDR3 coding sequence is TGCGCCAGCAGCGGAGGACAGGGGGGCACAGATACGCAGTATTTT.

This sequence joins TRBV5-1 and TRBJ1-6; possible D gene TRBD1, 6 bases. CDR3 length: 15 residues. V gave up 1 base and J gave up 7 bases, with 12 bases separating them. Germline CDR1 SGHRS, CDR2 YFSETQ. The CDR3 nucleotides read TGCGCCAGCAGCTTGAATGGGGGCACGAATTCACCCCTCCACTTT. It translates to CASSLNGGTNSPLHF.

V usage is TRBV24-1 and J usage is TRBJ1-4, with D unresolved. Trimming stripped 4 bases from V and 3 bases from J, with 8 bases between. Germline V gene data show CDR1 as KGHDR and CDR2 as SFDVKD. The CDR3 consists of 14 residues. The CDR3 coding sequence is TGTGCCACCAGTGACCCAACGGCTAATGAAAAACTGTTTTTT. Its translation: CATSDPTANEKLFF.

The J gene is TRBJ2-5, the V gene TRBV5-4, with 8 bases aligning to TRBD1. The germline V gene encodes CDR1 SGHNT and CDR2 YYREEE (reference sequence). The CDR3 sequence is 12 residues long. V gave up 9 bases and J gave up 9 bases; unmatched junction bases: 10. This chain's CDR3 is CATGQGSAAQYF. The CDR3 nucleotides read TGTGCCACCGGACAGGGATCGGCTGCCCAGTACTTC.

This sequence joins TRBV10-1 and TRBJ2-5; no clear D gene. Germline CDR1 reads WNHNN; CDR2 reads SYGVQD (reference sequence). V gave up 4 bases and J gave up 2 bases, with 14 bases separating them. This CDR3 comprises 15 residues. CDR3 sequence reads: CASSVTKNQQETQYF. The CDR3 DNA follows: TGCGCCAGCAGTGTGACAAAAAACCAACAAGAGACCCAGTACTTC.

This rearrangement joins TRBV19 to TRBJ2-7, with D tentatively TRBD2 (6 bases). Between the trimmed V and J ends, which lost 5 bases and 2 bases, there was a span of 10 bases. The CDR3 length is 13 residues. The germline CDR1 and CDR2 sequences are LNHDA and SQIVND (reference sequence). The CDR3 spells CASSPREPYEQYF. The CDR3 region has the DNA TGTGCCAGTAGTCCCCGGGAGCCCTACGAGCAGTACTTC.

The chain uses TRBV18 and TRBJ1-5; 8 bases line up with TRBD1. The germline V gene encodes CDR1 KGHSH and CDR2 LQKENI. CDR3 length: 16 residues. V lost 3 bases, J lost 3 bases, and 7 bases stayed unmatched. The CDR3 loop is CASSPQGANNNQPQHF. The CDR3 DNA is TGTGCCAGCTCACCCCAGGGGGCGAATAACAATCAGCCCCAGCATTTT.

The genes are TRBV18 and TRBJ1-1; 10 bases are a match to TRBD1. Germline-derived CDR1 and CDR2 are KGHSH and LQKENI. V was clipped by 5 bases and J by 4 bases; unmatched bases: 7. This CDR3 region has 15 residues. The CDR3 DNA sequence: TGTGCCAGCTCAAGACAGGGGGCGCTTAGCACTGAAGCTTTCTTT. It specifies CASSRQGALSTEAFF.